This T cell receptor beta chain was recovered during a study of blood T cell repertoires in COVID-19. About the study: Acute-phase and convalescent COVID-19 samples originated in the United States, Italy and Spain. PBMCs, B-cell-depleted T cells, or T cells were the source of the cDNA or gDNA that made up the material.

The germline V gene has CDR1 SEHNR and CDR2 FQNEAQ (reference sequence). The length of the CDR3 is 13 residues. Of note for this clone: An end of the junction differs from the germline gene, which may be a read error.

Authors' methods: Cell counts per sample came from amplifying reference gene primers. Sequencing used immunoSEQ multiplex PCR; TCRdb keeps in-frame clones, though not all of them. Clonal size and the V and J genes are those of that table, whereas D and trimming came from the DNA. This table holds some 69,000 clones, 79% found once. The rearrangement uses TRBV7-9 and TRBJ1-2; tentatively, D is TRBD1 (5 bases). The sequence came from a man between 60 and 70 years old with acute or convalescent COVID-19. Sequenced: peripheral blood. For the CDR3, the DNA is TGTGCCAGCAGCTTAGCGGCGGGACGGACTCGGGGTTTC. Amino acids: CASSLAAGRTRGF.